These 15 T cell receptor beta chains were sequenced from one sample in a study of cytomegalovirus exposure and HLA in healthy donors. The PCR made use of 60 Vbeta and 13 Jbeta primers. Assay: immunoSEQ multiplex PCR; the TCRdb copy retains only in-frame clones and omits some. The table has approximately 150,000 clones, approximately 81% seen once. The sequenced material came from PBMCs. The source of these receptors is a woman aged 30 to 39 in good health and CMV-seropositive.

For the CDR3, the DNA is TGTGCCAGCGGCCTACAGGGGATGGACACTGAAGCTTTCTTT. It specifies CASGLQGMDTEAFF. This chain uses TRBV7-2 with TRBJ1-1, with 7 bases identical to TRBD1. The germline gives CDR1 SGHTA, CDR2 FQGNSA. The CDR3 is 14 residues long. After removal of 8 bases from V and 3 bases from J, the junction contained 9 bases not matched to a gene.

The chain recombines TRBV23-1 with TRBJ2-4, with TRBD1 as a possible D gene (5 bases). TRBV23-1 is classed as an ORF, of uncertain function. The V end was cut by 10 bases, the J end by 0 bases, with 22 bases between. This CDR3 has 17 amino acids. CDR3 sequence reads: CATSEGPLQVAKNIQYF. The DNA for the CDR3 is TGCGCCACCTCAGAAGGACCTTTACAGGTAGCCAAAAACATTCAGTACTTC.

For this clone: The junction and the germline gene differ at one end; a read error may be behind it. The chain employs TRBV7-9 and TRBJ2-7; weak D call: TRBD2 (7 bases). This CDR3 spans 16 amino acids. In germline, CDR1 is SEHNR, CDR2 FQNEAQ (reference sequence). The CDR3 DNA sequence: TGTTCCAGCAGCTTAGGAATTGGGGGGGCTAACTACGAGCAGTACTTC. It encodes CSSSLGIGGANYEQYF.

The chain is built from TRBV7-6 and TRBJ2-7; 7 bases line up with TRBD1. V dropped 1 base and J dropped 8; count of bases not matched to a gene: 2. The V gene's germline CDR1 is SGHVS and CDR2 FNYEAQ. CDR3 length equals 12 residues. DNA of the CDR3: TGTGCCAGCAGCTTAGACAGGGGAAAGCAGTACTTC. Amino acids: CASSLDRGKQYF.

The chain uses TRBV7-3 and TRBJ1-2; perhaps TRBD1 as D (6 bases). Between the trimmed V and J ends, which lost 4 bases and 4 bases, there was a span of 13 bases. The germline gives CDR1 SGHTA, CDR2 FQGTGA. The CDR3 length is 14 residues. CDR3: CASSSLDRSYGYTF. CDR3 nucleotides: TGTGCCAGCAGCTCATTGGACAGAAGCTATGGCTACACCTTC.

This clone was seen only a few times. The CDR3 reads CASSPRIRSGNTIYF. The CDR3 bases are TGTGCCAGCAGCCCCCGTATTCGCTCTGGAAACACCATATATTTT. V gene TRBV7-6 combines with J gene TRBJ1-3; D not certain. V was pared by 5 bases and J by 0 bases, with 11 bases between. The length of the CDR3 is 15 residues. From germline, CDR1 is SGHVS and CDR2 FNYEAQ.

This chain's CDR3 is CASSLLTGLREKLFF. Written as DNA, the CDR3 is TGTGCCAGCAGTCTGCTGACAGGATTGCGGGAAAAACTGTTTTTT. This chain joins TRBV28 and TRBJ1-4; TRBD1 is a possible D gene (6 bases). V was pared by 5 bases and J by 8 bases, with 18 bases between. This CDR3 is 15 amino acids long. Germline V gene sequence: CDR1 MDHEN, CDR2 SYDVKM. Looking up the rest from reference TRBV28 and TRBJ1-4 gives the full variable domain: DVKVTQSSRYLVKRTGEKVFLECVQDMDHENMFWYRQDPGLGLRLIYFSYDVKMKEKGDIPEGYSVSREKKERFSLILESASTNQTSMYLCASSLLTGLREKLFFGSGTQLSVL.

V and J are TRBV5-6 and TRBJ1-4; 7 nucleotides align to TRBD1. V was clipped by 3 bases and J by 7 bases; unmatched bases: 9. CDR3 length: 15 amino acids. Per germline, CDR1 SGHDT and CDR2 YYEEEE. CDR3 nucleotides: TGTGCCAGCAGCTCCAGCCCAGGGGGAGGTGAAAAACTGTTTTTT. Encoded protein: CASSSSPGGGEKLFF.

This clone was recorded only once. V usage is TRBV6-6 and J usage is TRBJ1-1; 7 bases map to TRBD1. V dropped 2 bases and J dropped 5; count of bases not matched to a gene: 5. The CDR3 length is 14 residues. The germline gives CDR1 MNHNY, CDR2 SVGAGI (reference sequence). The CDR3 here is CASSYKDRTTEAFF. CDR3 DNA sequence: TGTGCCAGCAGTTACAAGGACAGGACTACTGAAGCTTTCTTT.

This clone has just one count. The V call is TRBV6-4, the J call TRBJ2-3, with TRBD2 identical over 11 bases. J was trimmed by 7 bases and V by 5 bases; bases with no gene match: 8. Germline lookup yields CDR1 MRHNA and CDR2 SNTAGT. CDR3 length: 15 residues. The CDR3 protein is CASSLSSGGQYTQYF. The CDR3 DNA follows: TGTGCCAGCAGTCTATCTAGCGGGGGGCAATATACGCAGTATTTT.

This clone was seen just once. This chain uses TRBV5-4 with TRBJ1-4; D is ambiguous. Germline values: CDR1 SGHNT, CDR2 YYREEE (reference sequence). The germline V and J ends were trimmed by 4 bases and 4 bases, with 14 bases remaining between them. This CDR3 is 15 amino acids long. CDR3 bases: TGTGCCAGCAGCCCGTTTGGGCAAGATAATGAAAAACTGTTTTTT. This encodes CASSPFGQDNEKLFF.

The CDR3 region is CASTLNSGGFDEQYF. The CDR3 DNA is TGTGCCAGCACCCTCAACTCAGGGGGATTTGACGAGCAGTACTTC. The chain is built from TRBV4-2 and TRBJ2-7; TRBD1 agrees at 7 bases. This CDR3 contains 15 residues. The V gene end was trimmed by 7 bases and the J gene end by 5 bases; junction bases not matched to a gene: 14. Germline V gene lookup returns CDR1 LGHNA and CDR2 YNFKEQ.

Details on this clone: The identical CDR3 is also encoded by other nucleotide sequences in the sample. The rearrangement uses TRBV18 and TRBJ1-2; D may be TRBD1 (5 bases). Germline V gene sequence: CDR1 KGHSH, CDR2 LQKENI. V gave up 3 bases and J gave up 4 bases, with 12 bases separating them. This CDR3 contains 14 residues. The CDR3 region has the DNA TGTGCCAGCTCACCCGGGACTGACCTCTATGGCTACACCTTC. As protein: CASSPGTDLYGYTF.

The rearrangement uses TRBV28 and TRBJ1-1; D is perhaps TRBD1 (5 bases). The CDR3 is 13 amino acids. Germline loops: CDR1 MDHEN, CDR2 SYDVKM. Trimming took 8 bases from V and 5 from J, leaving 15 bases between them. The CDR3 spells CASQGLRRTEAFF. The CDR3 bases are TGTGCCAGCCAGGGACTCCGTAGGACTGAAGCTTTCTTT. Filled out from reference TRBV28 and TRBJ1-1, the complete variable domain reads DVKVTQSSRYLVKRTGEKVFLECVQDMDHENMFWYRQDPGLGLRLIYFSYDVKMKEKGDIPEGYSVSREKKERFSLILESASTNQTSMYLCASQGLRRTEAFFGQGTRLTVV.

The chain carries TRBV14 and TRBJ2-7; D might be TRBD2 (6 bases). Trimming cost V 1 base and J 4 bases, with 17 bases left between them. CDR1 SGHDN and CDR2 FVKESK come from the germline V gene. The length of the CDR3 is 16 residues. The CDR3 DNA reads TGTGCCAGCAGCCAAGCTGCGGGACCCTTAAAATACGAGCAGTACTTC. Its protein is CASSQAAGPLKYEQYF.